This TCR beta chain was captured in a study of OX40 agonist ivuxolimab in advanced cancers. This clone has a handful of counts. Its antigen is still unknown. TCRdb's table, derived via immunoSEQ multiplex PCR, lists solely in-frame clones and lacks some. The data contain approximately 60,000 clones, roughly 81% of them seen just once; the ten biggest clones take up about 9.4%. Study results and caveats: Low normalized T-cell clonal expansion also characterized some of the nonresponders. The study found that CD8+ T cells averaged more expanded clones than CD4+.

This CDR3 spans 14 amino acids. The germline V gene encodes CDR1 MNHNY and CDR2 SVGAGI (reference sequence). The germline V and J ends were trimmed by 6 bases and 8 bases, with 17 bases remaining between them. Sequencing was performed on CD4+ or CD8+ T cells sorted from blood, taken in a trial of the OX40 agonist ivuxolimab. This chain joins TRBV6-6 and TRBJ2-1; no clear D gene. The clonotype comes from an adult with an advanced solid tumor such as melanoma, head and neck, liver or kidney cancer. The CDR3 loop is CASRSHSGLDEQFF. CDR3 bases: TGTGCCAGCAGATCCCATTCAGGCCTGGATGAGCAGTTCTTC.